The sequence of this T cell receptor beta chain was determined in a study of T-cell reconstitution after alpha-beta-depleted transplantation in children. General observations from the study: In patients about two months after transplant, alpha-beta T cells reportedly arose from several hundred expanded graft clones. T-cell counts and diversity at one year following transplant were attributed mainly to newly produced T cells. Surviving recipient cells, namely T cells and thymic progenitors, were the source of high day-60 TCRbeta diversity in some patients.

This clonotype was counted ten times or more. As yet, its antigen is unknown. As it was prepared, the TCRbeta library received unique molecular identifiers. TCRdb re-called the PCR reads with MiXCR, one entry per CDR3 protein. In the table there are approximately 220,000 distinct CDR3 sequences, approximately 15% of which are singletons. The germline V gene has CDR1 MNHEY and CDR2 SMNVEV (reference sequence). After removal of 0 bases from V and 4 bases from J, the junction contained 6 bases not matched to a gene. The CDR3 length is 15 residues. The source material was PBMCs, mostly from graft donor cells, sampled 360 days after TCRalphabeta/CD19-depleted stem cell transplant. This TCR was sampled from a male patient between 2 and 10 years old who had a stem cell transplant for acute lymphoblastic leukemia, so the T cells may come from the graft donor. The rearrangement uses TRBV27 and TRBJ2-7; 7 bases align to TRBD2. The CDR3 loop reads CASSLSRGGAYEQYF. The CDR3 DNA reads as TGTGCCAGCAGTTTATCTCGGGGAGGGGCGTACGAGCAGTACTTC.